This passage covers 26 T cell receptor beta chains from one sample sequenced in a study of cytomegalovirus exposure and HLA in healthy donors. The table came from immunoSEQ multiplex PCR; TCRdb's copy has only in-frame clones and leaves some out. Of fewer than 400,000 clones listed, 75% to 90% are singletons. The sequenced sample consisted of PBMCs. The receptor set was obtained from a woman between 18 and 29 years old in good health and CMV-seronegative.

This chain joins TRBV6-1 and TRBJ2-7; TRBD2 matches at 7 bases. The J segment lost 5 bases and the V segment lost 6 bases, leaving 13 bases of the junction unmatched. This CDR3 has 15 residues. Germline assignment: CDR1 MNHNS and CDR2 SASEGT. The CDR3, as DNA: TGTGCCAGCAGACCAGCGAGTGGGAGGGAGGACGAGCAGTACTTC. This translates into CASRPASGREDEQYF.

This chain connects TRBV10-3 to TRBJ1-1; 11 nucleotides align to TRBD1. The V gene end was trimmed by 10 bases and the J gene end by 4 bases; junction bases not matched to a gene: 14. The CDR3 is made up of 16 amino acids. Germline CDR1 ENHRY, CDR2 SYGVKD. In DNA form, the CDR3 reads TGTGCCAGCATAGCCGGGACAGGGGGGGGCCCCACTGAAGCTTTCTTT. It specifies CASIAGTGGGPTEAFF.

V gene TRBV6-6 combines with J gene TRBJ1-3, with D possibly being TRBD1 (6 bases). This CDR3 has 16 residues. Germline V CDR1 and CDR2: MNHNY, SVGAGI (reference sequence). Between the trimmed V and J ends, which lost 4 bases and 1 base, there was a span of 14 bases. Here the CDR3 reads CASSFGQHRSGNTIYF. The CDR3 DNA is TGTGCCAGCAGTTTCGGACAGCACCGTTCTGGAAACACCATATATTTT.

The chain links TRBV7-9 to TRBJ1-1, with unresolved D. The V end was cut by 1 base, the J end by 6 bases, with 12 bases between. Germline V gene sequence: CDR1 SEHNR, CDR2 FQNEAQ (reference sequence). The CDR3 is made up of 14 amino acids. The CDR3 loop reads CASSLVLGGAEAFF. The CDR3 DNA follows: TGTGCCAGCAGCTTAGTCCTGGGCGGGGCTGAAGCTTTCTTT.

J is TRBJ2-7 and V is TRBV18, with 7 bases lining up with TRBD2. The CDR3 is 16 amino acids. CDR1 is KGHSH, CDR2 LQKENI, per germline. The V gene end was trimmed by 3 bases and the J gene end by 0 bases; junction bases not matched to a gene: 8. The CDR3 is CASSPTGLADSYEQYF. Written as DNA, the CDR3 is TGTGCCAGCTCACCGACGGGGCTAGCGGACTCCTACGAGCAGTACTTC.

The J gene is TRBJ2-2, the V gene TRBV7-2, with a possible D match to TRBD2 (5 bases). V was trimmed by 8 bases and J by 5 bases, leaving 12 bases between them. The germline CDR1 and CDR2 sequences are SGHTA and FQGNSA. The CDR3 totals 13 residues. The CDR3, as DNA: TGTGCCAGCGCTTATTCGGGGACCGGGGAGCTGTTTTTT. Protein sequence: CASAYSGTGELFF.

The rearrangement links TRBV28 to TRBJ2-7, with D possibly TRBD1 on 5 matching bases. Trimming took 3 bases from V and 3 from J, leaving 15 bases between them. Germline V gene lookup returns CDR1 MDHEN and CDR2 SYDVKM. The CDR3 totals 15 residues. As DNA, the CDR3 is TGTGCCAGCAGTTTCGGGCAGGGCGATAACTACGAGCAGTACTTC. Amino acid sequence: CASSFGQGDNYEQYF.

The gene calls are TRBV6-5 and TRBJ2-2; perhaps TRBD1 as D (6 bases). The CDR3 consists of 15 residues. The germline V gene encodes CDR1 MNHEY and CDR2 SVGAGI. The V and J ends lost 5 bases and 0 bases respectively, with 10 bases between them. The CDR3 DNA follows: TGTGCCAGCAGTATGACAGGATCGAACACCGGGGAGCTGTTTTTT. It yields the protein CASSMTGSNTGELFF.

The chain has TRBV27 and TRBJ2-7, with D tentatively TRBD2 (5 bases). V dropped 8 bases and J dropped 0 bases, with 14 bases sitting between them. CDR3 length equals 14 residues. CDR1 MNHEY and CDR2 SMNVEV come from the germline V gene (reference sequence). The CDR3 DNA reads TGTGCCAGCGGCAAGACGGGGAGCTCCTACGAGCAGTACTTC. Its translation is CASGKTGSSYEQYF.

This chain uses TRBV7-9 with TRBJ2-2; 7 bases agree with TRBD2. V lost 5 bases and J lost 4; bases outside the gene matches: 7. The CDR3 is made up of 15 amino acids. Germline V gene data show CDR1 as SEHNR and CDR2 as FQNEAQ (reference sequence). The CDR3 is CASSPGGTTTGELFF. DNA for the CDR3: TGTGCCAGCAGCCCGGGGGGAACTACCACCGGGGAGCTGTTTTTT. Full variable domain (remainder filled in from reference TRBV7-9 and TRBJ2-2): DTGVSQNPRHKITKRGQNVTFRCDPISEHNRLYWYRQTLGQGPEFLTYFQNEAQLEKSRLLSDRFSAERPKGSFSTLEIQRTEQGDSAMYLCASSPGGTTTGELFFGEGSRLTVL.

The chain uses TRBV19 and TRBJ1-5; TRBD1 is a possible D gene (5 bases). Germline CDR1 and CDR2: LNHDA and SQIVND (reference sequence). The CDR3 sequence is 20 residues long. V gave up 3 bases and J gave up 4 bases, with 28 bases separating them. The CDR3 protein is CASSIRPGRGHSGLNQPQHF. CDR3 coding DNA: TGTGCCAGTAGTATTCGTCCAGGTCGTGGACACTCGGGCCTAAATCAGCCCCAGCATTTT.

The CDR3 region has the DNA TGTGCCACCAGGTCAAGGGGGCCAGCGGGAGGGCCTGGAGAGCAGTACTTC. Protein: CATRSRGPAGGPGEQYF. V and J are TRBV15 and TRBJ2-7; 10 nucleotides agree with TRBD2. Germline trimming cut 6 bases from V and 7 bases from J; bases unmatched to any gene: 18. The CDR3 covers 17 residues. CDR1 and CDR2 (germline): LNHNV, YYDKDF (reference sequence).

The V call is TRBV18, the J call TRBJ1-1, with TRBD1 as a possible D gene (5 bases). Trimming left V 3 bases short and J 4 bases short, with 15 bases between. Germline V CDR1 and CDR2: KGHSH, LQKENI. This CDR3 has 15 residues. The CDR3 DNA follows: TGTGCCAGCTCACCCACGACAGAACGGAGCACTGAAGCTTTCTTT. Protein product: CASSPTTERSTEAFF.

The chain carries TRBV7-2 and TRBJ2-1; 10 bases are shared with TRBD2. The ends lost 4 bases at V and 3 bases at J; junction bases unmatched: 6. Germline assignment: CDR1 SGHTA and CDR2 FQGNSA. The CDR3 is made up of 16 amino acids. For the CDR3, the DNA is TGTGCCAGCAGCTCAGCCACTAGCGGGATCTACAATGAGCAGTTCTTC. This translates into CASSSATSGIYNEQFF.

The chain couples TRBV28 to TRBJ2-7; possibly TRBD1 for D (5 bases). CDR1 and CDR2 (germline): MDHEN, SYDVKM. V dropped 7 bases and J dropped 6 bases, with 19 bases sitting between them. This CDR3 is built from 14 residues. CDR3 sequence reads: CASIWIRGQGEQYF. CDR3 in DNA: TGTGCCAGCATCTGGATTAGGGGCCAGGGCGAGCAGTACTTC.

The V call is TRBV9, the J call TRBJ2-5; 10 bases map to TRBD2. Trimming removed 3 bases from V and 5 bases from J; junction bases left unmatched: 10. Germline V CDR1 and CDR2: SGDLS, YYNGEE. The CDR3 loop spans 16 amino acids. CDR3 DNA sequence: TGTGCCAGCAGCGGAGCTAGCGGGAGCGTCGGGGAGACCCAGTACTTC. Protein product: CASSGASGSVGETQYF.

The V and J genes are TRBV7-3 and TRBJ2-7; D uncertain. This CDR3 comprises 14 residues. The germline V gene has CDR1 SGHTA and CDR2 FQGTGA. Trimming took off 1 base at V and 0 bases at J, with 7 bases between the two ends. CDR3 DNA: TGTGCCAGCAGCTTAATTGCCAGCTCCTACGAGCAGTACTTC. Its translation is CASSLIASSYEQYF.

This clone has a handful of counts. The genes are TRBV19 and TRBJ1-4; 9 bases fit TRBD1. V trimming: 5 bases; J trimming: 8 bases; junction bases outside the gene matches: 9. Germline assignment: CDR1 LNHDA and CDR2 SQIVND (reference sequence). The CDR3 runs 15 residues. The CDR3 nucleotides are TGTGCCAGTAGTGACTATACAGGGGGCAGGGAAAAACTGTTTTTT. Its protein is CASSDYTGGREKLFF.

The chain has TRBV18 and TRBJ2-3; 14 bases line up with TRBD2. The V gene end was trimmed by 0 bases and the J gene end by 6 bases; junction bases not matched to a gene: 8. The CDR3 has 18 residues. Germline CDR1 and CDR2: KGHSH and LQKENI. The CDR3 spells CASSPPFGTSGRLDTQYF. CDR3 nucleotides: TGTGCCAGCTCACCACCATTCGGGACTAGCGGGAGATTGGATACGCAGTATTTT. Based on the CDR3 plus reference TRBV18 and TRBJ2-3, the full variable domain is NAGVMQNPRHLVRRRGQEARLRCSPMKGHSHVYWYRQLPEEGLKFMVYLQKENIIDESGMPKERFSAEFPKEGPSILRIQQVVRGDSAAYFCASSPPFGTSGRLDTQYFGPGTRLTVL.

The CDR3 nucleotides are TGCGCCAGCAGCCCCCTAGAAGATTACAATGAGCAGTTCTTC. Translating gives CASSPLEDYNEQFF. The V gene is TRBV5-1, the J gene TRBJ2-1; D is unresolved. V lost 4 bases to trimming and J lost 4 bases, with 12 bases between them. The CDR3 is 14 amino acids. CDR1 is SGHRS and CDR2 is YFSETQ in the germline V gene. The full variable domain, rest sourced from reference TRBV5-1 and TRBJ2-1, is KAGVTQTPRYLIKTRGQQVTLSCSPISGHRSVSWYQQTPGQGLQFLFEYFSETQRNKGNFPGRFSGRQFSNSRSEMNVSTLELGDSALYLCASSPLEDYNEQFFGPGTRLTVL.

V usage is TRBV7-2 and J usage is TRBJ2-1; D is perhaps TRBD2 (6 bases). V was clipped by 2 bases and J by 7 bases, with 15 bases between them. The CDR3 consists of 15 residues. The V gene's germline CDR1 is SGHTA and CDR2 FQGNSA. CDR3 sequence reads: CASSLSWAGRNEQFF. Written as DNA, the CDR3 is TGTGCCAGCAGCTTATCGTGGGCAGGGAGGAATGAGCAGTTCTTC.

This clone was detected only once. This chain joins TRBV11-3 and TRBJ1-3, with D uncertain. V gave up 1 base and J gave up 2 bases, with 9 bases separating them. This CDR3 has 15 residues. The germline V gene has CDR1 SGHNT and CDR2 YENEEA. The CDR3: CASSLGGETGNTIYF. CDR3 sequence (DNA): TGTGCCAGCAGCTTAGGCGGGGAGACTGGAAACACCATATATTTT. Together with reference TRBV11-3 and TRBJ1-3, the CDR3 gives the full variable domain: EAGVVQSPRYKIIEKKQPVAFWCNPISGHNTLYWYLQNLGQGPELLIRYENEEAVDDSQLPKDRFSAERLKGVDSTLKIQPAELGDSAVYLCASSLGGETGNTIYFGEGSWLTVV.

The chain couples TRBV9 to TRBJ2-3; D is possibly TRBD2 (5 bases). The CDR3 extends over 15 amino acids. In germline, CDR1 is SGDLS, CDR2 YYNGEE. Trimming pared 0 bases from V and 8 bases from J, leaving 16 bases between. The CDR3 sequence is CASSVEEVEWATQYF. DNA for the CDR3: TGTGCCAGCAGCGTAGAGGAGGTGGAGTGGGCTACGCAGTATTTT.

For the CDR3, the DNA is TGTGCCAGCAGCTCATCCGGGACTAGAACCTACAATGAGCAGTTCTTC. It translates to CASSSSGTRTYNEQFF. The gene calls are TRBV7-8 and TRBJ2-1; 8 nucleotides match TRBD2. Germline lookup yields CDR1 SGHVS and CDR2 FQNEAQ. CDR3 size: 16 residues. J lost 2 bases, V lost 4 bases, and 7 bases had no gene match.

In this sample, this clone turned up a few times. This sequence may be a read error, since a much larger clone differs from it by one base. Other nucleotide sequences in the sample specify the same CDR3. The chain recombines TRBV18 with TRBJ2-7; D ambiguous. Trimming stripped 0 bases from V and 4 bases from J, with 7 bases between. Germline CDR1 KGHSH, CDR2 LQKENI. The CDR3 contains 13 residues. DNA of the CDR3: TGTGCCAGCTCACCACCGCCCGGGTACGAGCAGTACTTC. It encodes CASSPPPGYEQYF.

To note about this clone: This CDR3 is also generated by other DNA sequences in the sample. The chain has TRBV9 and TRBJ2-7; D not resolved. The CDR3 loop spans 13 amino acids. Germline values: CDR1 SGDLS, CDR2 YYNGEE. With 0 bases removed from V and 3 bases from J, the gap between germline ends came to 7 bases. The CDR3: CASSVGPSYEQYF. The CDR3 nucleotides are TGTGCCAGCAGCGTAGGCCCGAGCTACGAGCAGTACTTC.